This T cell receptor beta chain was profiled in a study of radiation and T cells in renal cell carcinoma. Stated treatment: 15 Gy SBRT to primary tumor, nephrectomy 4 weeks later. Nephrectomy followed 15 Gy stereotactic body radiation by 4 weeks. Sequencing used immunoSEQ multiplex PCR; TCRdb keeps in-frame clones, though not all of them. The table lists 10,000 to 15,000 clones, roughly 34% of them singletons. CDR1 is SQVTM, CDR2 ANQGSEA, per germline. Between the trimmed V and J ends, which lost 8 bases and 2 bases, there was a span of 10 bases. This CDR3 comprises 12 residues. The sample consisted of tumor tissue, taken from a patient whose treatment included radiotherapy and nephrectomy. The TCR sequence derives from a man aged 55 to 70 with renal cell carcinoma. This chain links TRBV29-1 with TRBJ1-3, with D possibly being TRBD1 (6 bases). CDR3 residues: CSIGTTGNTIYF. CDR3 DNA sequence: TGCAGCATCGGGACAACTGGAAACACCATATATTTT.